A selection of T cell receptor beta chains follows, all from one sample in a study of technical replicates of blood from a few donors. The repertoire was sequenced with immunoSEQ multiplex PCR; TCRdb's copy has only in-frame clones and lacks some. This sample has tens of thousands of clones, with around 92% found just once. The sample taken for sequencing was T cells isolated from PBMCs. The source is a human donor in good health. CDR3s include the opening cysteine and the closing phenylalanine or tryptophan. The D gene is left open where the match is weak. The size entry is marked missing in some rows and otherwise reads once, few, many or a size class.

>.|.|TRBV27|TRBJ2-1
CASSPNREGNEQFF
TGTGCCAGCAGTCCCAACAGGGAGGGCAATGAGCAGTTCTTC
>.|.|TRBV9|TRBJ2-1
CASSPPGSVVNEQFF
TGTGCCAGCAGCCCCCCAGGTAGCGTGGTGAATGAGCAGTTCTTC
>.|TRBD1|TRBV5-1|TRBJ2-7
CASSLGGQAYEQYF
TGCGCCAGCAGCTTGGGGGGACAGGCCTACGAGCAGTACTTC
>.|TRBD1|TRBV5-6|TRBJ1-5
CASSVDRGEPQHF
TGTGCCAGCAGCGTGGACAGGGGGGAGCCCCAGCATTTT
>few|.|TRBV5-1|TRBJ1-1
CASSLAAGENTEAFF
TGCGCCAGCAGCTTGGCGGCAGGGGAGAACACTGAAGCTTTCTTT
>few|.|TRBV30|TRBJ1-1
CAWSPQENTEAFF
TGTGCCTGGAGTCCACAGGAGAACACTGAAGCTTTCTTT
>.|.|TRBV7-2|TRBJ2-7
CASSSGPYEQYF
TGTGCCAGCAGCTCTGGCCCCTACGAGCAGTACTTC
>.|TRBD2|TRBV7-9|TRBJ2-1
CASSKSGSSYNEQFF
TGTGCCAGCAGCAAAAGCGGGAGCTCCTACAATGAGCAGTTCTTC
>.|.|TRBV7-9|TRBJ2-7
CASSLGGLYEQYF
TGTGCCAGCAGCTTAGGGGGCCTATACGAGCAGTACTTC
>.|.|TRBV11-3|TRBJ2-6
CASSPASGANVLTF
TGTGCCAGCAGCCCCGCGAGTGGGGCCAACGTCCTGACTTTC
>once|TRBD1|TRBV6-1|TRBJ1-2
CASRQGANYGYTF
TGTGCCAGCAGGCAGGGGGCCAACTATGGCTACACCTTC
>.|TRBD2|TRBV9|TRBJ2-1
CASSVGGTSGDNEQFF
TGTGCCAGCAGCGTAGGAGGGACTAGCGGAGACAATGAGCAGTTCTTC
>.|TRBD2|TRBV30|TRBJ2-3
CAWSALAGDADTQYF
TGTGCCTGGAGTGCACTAGCGGGAGATGCGGATACGCAGTATTTT
>.|TRBD2|TRBV7-9|TRBJ2-2
CASSLYYSGGDTGELFF
TGTGCCAGCAGCTTATATTACTCGGGAGGGGACACCGGGGAGCTGTTTTTT
>.|.|TRBV27|TRBJ2-7
CASSLSRLISYEQYF
TGTGCCAGCAGTTTATCGAGGCTTATCTCCTACGAGCAGTACTTC
>.|.|TRBV6-1|TRBJ1-5
CASSAGQNNGPQHF
TGTGCCAGCAGTGCCGGACAGAATAATGGGCCCCAGCATTTT
>.|.|TRBV7-6|TRBJ1-5
CASSSDRSNQPQHF
TGTGCCAGCAGCTCGGACAGAAGCAATCAGCCCCAGCATTTT
>.|.|TRBV27|TRBJ2-2
CASSLRTAGTGELFF
TGTGCCAGCAGTTTAAGAACCGCGGGCACCGGGGAGCTGTTTTTT
>.|.|TRBV2|TRBJ1-4
CASRGHPSEKLFF
TGTGCCAGCCGAGGACACCCCAGCGAAAAACTGTTTTTT
>.|TRBD2|TRBV4-1|TRBJ2-5
CASSPLAGVGETQYF
TGCGCCAGCAGTCCTCTAGCGGGAGTAGGGGAGACCCAGTACTTC
>once|.|TRBV4-1|TRBJ2-5
CASSQGGGRSETQYF
TGCGCCAGCAGCCAGGGAGGGGGGAGAAGTGAGACCCAGTACTTC
>.|.|TRBV28|TRBJ1-1
CASSLPKDSDASMNTEAFF
TGTGCCAGCAGTTTGCCTAAGGACAGCGATGCGAGCATGAACACTGAAGCTTTCTTT
>.|TRBD1|TRBV6-5|TRBJ2-1
CASARPRDRGWEQFF
TGTGCCAGCGCACGCCCCCGGGACAGGGGGTGGGAGCAGTTCTTC
>.|.|TRBV11-2|TRBJ2-7
CASSLASQNYEQYF
TGTGCCAGCAGCTTAGCTAGCCAGAATTACGAGCAGTACTTC
>.|.|TRBV19|TRBJ1-5
CASSIILQTGVIQPQHF
TGTGCCAGTAGTATTATTCTTCAGACAGGAGTTATTCAGCCCCAGCATTTT
>.|TRBD1|TRBV6-5|TRBJ1-2
CASSQGAGSYTF
TGTGCCAGCAGCCAGGGGGCGGGCAGCTACACCTTC
>medium-sized|.|TRBV20-1|TRBJ2-2
CSATNTGELFF
TGCAGTGCCACTAACACCGGGGAGCTGTTTTTT
>.|TRBD1|TRBV11-3|TRBJ2-3
CASSSDGTGGSDTQYF
TGTGCCAGCAGCTCAGACGGGACAGGGGGGTCGGATACGCAGTATTTT
>.|.|TRBV7-2|TRBJ2-3
CASSGEYF
TGTGCCAGCAGCGGAGAGTATTTT
>.|TRBD2|TRBV4-1|TRBJ2-1
CASSQGPGTSVYNEQFF
TGCGCCAGCAGCCAAGGCCCCGGGACTAGCGTGTACAATGAGCAGTTCTTC
>.|TRBD2|TRBV11-2|TRBJ2-3
CASSFPGLTSTDTQYF
TGTGCCAGCAGCTTTCCGGGACTAACTAGCACAGATACGCAGTATTTT
>.|.|TRBV7-9|TRBJ2-4
CASSHPGHPAKNIQYF
TGTGCCAGCAGTCATCCGGGACACCCAGCCAAAAACATTCAGTACTTC
>.|TRBD1|TRBV5-1|TRBJ2-5
CASSDSGTGSLQETQYF
TGCGCCAGCAGCGATTCCGGGACAGGGAGCCTCCAAGAGACCCAGTACTTC
>.|.|TRBV9|TRBJ1-4
CASSPRDKYNEKLFF
TGTGCCAGCAGCCCGAGGGACAAATATAATGAAAAACTGTTTTTT
>once|.|TRBV11-3|TRBJ2-3
CASSPGAGVADTQYF
TGTGCCAGCAGCCCAGGGGCGGGAGTAGCAGATACGCAGTATTTT
>.|TRBD1|TRBV18|TRBJ1-5
CASSPAGTGGNQPQHF
TGTGCCAGCTCACCAGCCGGGACAGGGGGCAATCAGCCCCAGCATTTT
>.|TRBD2|TRBV6-1|TRBJ2-7
CASSDPGLAGSYEQYF
TGTGCCAGCAGTGACCCGGGACTAGCGGGCTCCTACGAGCAGTACTTC
>few|.|TRBV18|TRBJ2-7
CASSGSSYEQYF
TGTGCCAGCTCAGGCAGCTCCTACGAGCAGTACTTC
>.|TRBD2|TRBV2|TRBJ2-7
CASSEEGLAHYEQYF
TGTGCCAGCAGTGAAGAAGGACTAGCGCACTACGAGCAGTACTTC
>.|TRBD1|TRBV7-9|TRBJ1-2
CASSLFGDSRSYGYTF
TGTGCCAGCAGCTTATTTGGGGACAGCCGATCCTATGGCTACACCTTC
>.|TRBD2|TRBV29-1|TRBJ2-7
CSVGVRLAALEQYF
TGCAGCGTTGGGGTAAGACTAGCGGCCCTAGAGCAGTACTTC
>.|TRBD1|TRBV28|TRBJ1-4
CASRWGQTNEKLFF
TGTGCCAGCAGATGGGGACAGACTAATGAAAAACTGTTTTTT
>.|.|TRBV9|TRBJ1-2
CASSPSQGQSYGYTF
TGTGCCAGCAGCCCATCCCAAGGACAGAGCTATGGCTACACCTTC
>.|TRBD2|TRBV7-2|TRBJ2-3
CASSFKLAGDTQYF
TGTGCCAGCAGCTTTAAACTAGCGGGAGATACGCAGTATTTT
>.|TRBD2|TRBV5-1|TRBJ2-7
CASSFKAGDLYEQYF
TGCGCCAGCAGCTTTAAAGCGGGAGATCTATACGAGCAGTACTTC